This T cell receptor beta chain was observed in a study of identical twins. One entry per CDR3 protein, called by TCRdb with MiXCR from the 5' RACE reads. The table has 220,000 or so distinct CDR3 sequences, roughly 7% seen once. Germline CDR1 reads SGHDT; CDR2 reads YYEEEE. V was shortened by 4 bases and J by 2 bases, with 19 bases between the two germline ends. The CDR3 is 17 amino acids. This clonotype has a handful of counts. The sample also formed part of further work on yellow fever vaccine responses in identical twins.

This TCR came from a woman between 18 and 29 years old in good health. This rearrangement joins TRBV5-6 to TRBJ2-1, with D possibly being TRBD1 or TRBD2 (5 bases each). The sequencing sample was made of memory (CD45RO+) T cells sorted from blood. The DNA for the CDR3 is TGTGCCAGCAGCCCCTTACAGGACCCCGGGGCCTACAATGAGCAGTTCTTC. Amino acid sequence: CASSPLQDPGAYNEQFF.